The 22 T cell receptor beta chains below were found in one sample sequenced in a study of cytomegalovirus exposure and HLA in healthy donors. PCR used 60 Vbeta primers and 13 Jbeta primers. Repertoires were generated with immunoSEQ multiplex PCR, while TCRdb's copy carries only in-frame clones and drops some. The table has roughly 160,000 clones, about 82% seen once; the top ten hold roughly 7.6%. The sample consisted of PBMCs. The receptors were gathered from a woman in her thirties in good health and CMV-seropositive.

This clone was detected only a few times. The chain recombines TRBV5-4 with TRBJ2-3, with TRBD1 identical over 7 bases. Trimming at V came to 4 bases and at J to 2 bases, leaving 7 bases not matched to a gene. Germline V CDR1 and CDR2: SGHNT, YYREEE (reference sequence). This CDR3 is built from 15 residues. CDR3 sequence (DNA): TGTGCCAGCAGCGACCGGGACAGTACCACAGATACGCAGTATTTT. Translated: CASSDRDSTTDTQYF.

The chain links TRBV5-5 to TRBJ1-2; 9 bases align to TRBD1. V dropped 0 bases and J dropped 7; count of bases not matched to a gene: 7. The CDR3 is 15 amino acids. Germline V gene sequence: CDR1 SGHKS, CDR2 YYEKEE (reference sequence). This CDR3 is CASSLGDRVWFGYTF. Here the CDR3 DNA reads TGTGCCAGCAGCTTGGGGGACAGGGTTTGGTTTGGCTACACCTTC.

The V gene is TRBV10-3, the J gene TRBJ1-6; D is ambiguous. The CDR3 has 13 residues. The V end lost 3 bases, the J end lost 3 bases, and 3 bases lay between the germline ends. Germline loops: CDR1 ENHRY, CDR2 SYGVKD. The CDR3 coding sequence is TGTGCCATCAGTGACAGCTATAATTCACCCCTCCACTTT. Protein sequence: CAISDSYNSPLHF.

The chain uses TRBV19 and TRBJ2-6, with D maybe TRBD1 (5 bases). V dropped 5 bases and J dropped 4 bases, with 9 bases sitting between them. From germline, CDR1 is LNHDA and CDR2 SQIVND (reference sequence). The length of the CDR3 is 14 residues. CDR3 residues: CASSAGSGANVLTF. The CDR3 coding sequence is TGTGCCAGTAGTGCAGGGTCAGGGGCCAACGTCCTGACTTTC.

The chain has TRBV2 and TRBJ2-7; TRBD1 aligns across 7 bases. The CDR3 is made up of 13 amino acids. Germline V gene lookup returns CDR1 SNHLY and CDR2 FYNNEI. The V segment lost 6 bases and the J segment 2 bases; nucleotides outside the gene matches: 4. The CDR3 DNA sequence: TGTGCCAGCAGGACAGGGCTGACCTACGAGCAGTACTTC. This sequence encodes CASRTGLTYEQYF.

The chain joins TRBV11-2 to TRBJ2-2; 7 positions match TRBD2. Germline V gives CDR1 SGHAT, CDR2 FQNNGV. Trimming took 8 bases from V and 3 from J; bases not matched to a gene: 6. This CDR3 is 14 amino acids long. Here the CDR3 DNA reads TGTGCCAGCCGACTAGCTCTTGACACCGGGGAGCTGTTTTTT. Translating gives CASRLALDTGELFF.

The chain carries TRBV5-1 and TRBJ2-5; D is undetermined. This CDR3 comprises 13 residues. Looked up from germline, CDR1 is SGHRS and CDR2 is YFSETQ. V was pared by 4 bases and J by 2 bases, with 9 bases between. CDR3 sequence (DNA): TGCGCCAGCAGCGAAAACCTACAAGAGACCCAGTACTTC. Translating gives CASSENLQETQYF.

The J gene is TRBJ2-7, the V gene TRBV30; 9 bases are a match to TRBD1. CDR1 is GTSNPN and CDR2 is SVGIG in the germline V gene (reference sequence). The CDR3 is 14 amino acids. V shed 1 base and J 2 bases; nucleotides not matched to a gene: 3. In DNA form, the CDR3 reads TGTGCCTGGAGTGAGGGACAGGGCCCCTACGAGCAGTACTTC. This sequence encodes CAWSEGQGPYEQYF.

This chain links TRBV4-1 with TRBJ1-4; the match to TRBD1 covers 11 bases. This CDR3 has 15 residues. The germline gives CDR1 MGHRA, CDR2 YSYEKL. After removal of 1 base from V and 7 bases from J, the junction contained 2 bases not matched to a gene. CDR3 sequence (DNA): TGCGCCAGCAGCCAAGTCGGACAGGGGGCTGAAAAACTGTTTTTT. Its protein is CASSQVGQGAEKLFF.

This sequence joins TRBV13 and TRBJ2-1, with 8 bases matching TRBD2. Germline V lookup: CDR1 PRHDT, CDR2 FYEKMQ (reference sequence). Trimming cost V 0 bases and J 3 bases; bases outside gene matches: 4. The CDR3 is 16 residues long. CDR3 in amino acids: CASSLGGGAFYNEQFF. CDR3 DNA sequence: TGTGCCAGCAGCTTAGGCGGGGGGGCCTTCTACAATGAGCAGTTCTTC.

The genes are TRBV4-1 and TRBJ2-3; 8 bases line up with TRBD2. The V gene's germline CDR1 is MGHRA and CDR2 YSYEKL. J lost 3 bases, V lost 4 bases, and 9 bases had no gene match. The CDR3 is made up of 16 amino acids. For the CDR3, the DNA is TGCGCCAGCAGCCCCCGAGGGAGCGGGGGTACAGATACGCAGTATTTT. It yields the protein CASSPRGSGGTDTQYF.

This clone turned up a few times. The DNA of the CDR3 is TGCGCCAGCAGCTGGGCGGGGGGAGGTGAGGACGAGCAGTACTTC. It specifies CASSWAGGGEDEQYF. V and J are TRBV5-1 and TRBJ2-7, with 8 bases matching TRBD2. The CDR3 covers 15 residues. Germline-derived CDR1 and CDR2 are SGHRS and YFSETQ. The V segment lost 3 bases and the J segment 5 bases; nucleotides outside the gene matches: 10.

The J gene is TRBJ1-5, the V gene TRBV19; TRBD1 aligns across 10 bases. V was clipped by 5 bases and J by 4 bases; unmatched bases: 5. This CDR3 contains 15 residues. Germline CDR1 reads LNHDA; CDR2 reads SQIVND (reference sequence). This CDR3 reads CASSQPGQGNQPQHF. DNA of the CDR3: TGTGCCAGTAGTCAACCGGGACAGGGGAATCAGCCCCAGCATTTT.

The V call is TRBV2, the J call TRBJ1-2; weak D call: TRBD1 (6 bases). The CDR3 extends over 15 amino acids. The germline V and J ends were trimmed by 7 bases and 4 bases, with 19 bases remaining between them. CDR1 and CDR2 (germline): SNHLY, FYNNEI. This CDR3 reads CASTYSGDALYGYTF. The CDR3 bases are TGTGCCAGCACGTATTCAGGGGATGCTCTCTATGGCTACACCTTC.

V usage is TRBV27 and J usage is TRBJ1-1, with a tentative D call TRBD1 (5 bases). The CDR3 length is 16 residues. Germline CDR1 MNHEY, CDR2 SMNVEV (reference sequence). The germline V and J ends were trimmed by 2 bases and 0 bases, with 13 bases remaining between them. CDR3 coding DNA: TGTGCCAGCAGTTTAGAATGGGGACTCATGAACACTGAAGCTTTCTTT. Translating it yields CASSLEWGLMNTEAFF.

The genes are TRBV7-6 and TRBJ2-2, with a possible D match to TRBD2 (5 bases). The CDR3 is 15 residues long. The V and J ends lost 6 bases and 1 base respectively, with 12 bases between them. Germline lookup yields CDR1 SGHVS and CDR2 FNYEAQ. The CDR3 bases are TGTGCCAGCAGGCTTTTCGGGGAGAACACCGGGGAGCTGTTTTTT. It yields the protein CASRLFGENTGELFF.

V gene TRBV30 combines with J gene TRBJ2-6; 9 bases align to TRBD2. Germline-derived CDR1 and CDR2 are GTSNPN and SVGIG (reference sequence). This CDR3 spans 15 amino acids. V lost 0 bases, J lost 5 bases, and 2 bases stayed unmatched. The CDR3 region is CAWSVSGGRANVLTF. CDR3 coding DNA: TGTGCCTGGAGTGTAAGCGGGGGGCGGGCCAACGTCCTGACTTTC.

The chain has TRBV18 and TRBJ1-2; 8 bases are shared with TRBD1. Germline V gene lookup returns CDR1 KGHSH and CDR2 LQKENI. There are 13 residues in the CDR3. V was clipped by 3 bases and J by 6 bases; unmatched bases: 3. In DNA form, the CDR3 reads TGTGCCAGCTCACCCGGGACAGGCCATGGCTACACCTTC. Translated, it gives CASSPGTGHGYTF.

The gene calls are TRBV7-3 and TRBJ2-5; tentatively, D is TRBD1 (6 bases). This CDR3 spans 13 amino acids. The ends were cut back, 4 bases at V and 5 bases at J, with 11 bases in the middle. CDR1 and CDR2 (germline): SGHTA, FQGTGA. The CDR3 sequence: CASSSNREETQYF. For the CDR3, the DNA is TGTGCCAGCAGCTCAAACAGGGAGGAGACCCAGTACTTC.

J is TRBJ2-5 and V is TRBV9, with 9 bases identical to TRBD2. Germline V gene lookup returns CDR1 SGDLS and CDR2 YYNGEE. This CDR3 comprises 15 residues. J was trimmed by 5 bases and V by 1 base; bases with no gene match: 6. CDR3 in amino acids: CASSVSGTSRETQYF. The CDR3 nucleotides are TGTGCCAGCAGCGTATCCGGGACTAGCAGGGAGACCCAGTACTTC.

CDR3 bases: TGCAGCGTTCTTGGGTTCGACGGGGGGGCCGACGAGCAGTACTTC. This encodes CSVLGFDGGADEQYF. V gene TRBV29-1 combines with J gene TRBJ2-7, with 8 bases identical to TRBD2. The germline V gene encodes CDR1 SQVTM and CDR2 ANQGSEA. CDR3 length: 15 residues. V shed 5 bases and J 5 bases; nucleotides not matched to a gene: 14.

The chain employs TRBV7-8 and TRBJ2-3; D perhaps matches TRBD2 (5 bases). The CDR3 covers 13 residues. The germline CDR1 and CDR2 sequences are SGHVS and FQNEAQ. The V and J ends lost 3 bases and 5 bases respectively, with 9 bases between them. CDR3 protein: CASSFTRGDTQYF. The CDR3 region has the DNA TGTGCCAGCAGCTTTACTAGAGGAGATACGCAGTATTTT.